These 8 T cell receptor beta chains share one sample of origin, sequenced in a study of T cells in Graves' hyperthyroidism and ophthalmopathy. Amplification of TCR beta CDR3 regions was performed using RNA transcripts as template. Initially, a first-round RT-PCR of the TCR CDR3 employed the HTBI primer set. TCRdb ran MiXCR on the multiplex PCR reads and lists one entry per CDR3 protein. The sample yields more than 500,000 distinct CDR3 sequences, around 46% seen once. The sample taken for sequencing was peripheral blood or thyroid tissue (not recorded which). Every receptor here comes from an adult woman with Graves' disease, either hyperthyroidism or ophthalmopathy (not recorded which).

The CDR3 DNA follows: TGTGCCAGCAGCCTCTCCCGACAGGGGGCCTTTGGGGGCCACACCTTC. The encoded protein is CASSLSRQGAFGGHTF. The chain uses TRBV11-2 and TRBJ1-2; 10 nucleotides agree with TRBD1. The CDR3 sequence is 16 residues long. After removal of 5 bases from V and 12 bases from J, the junction contained 18 bases not matched to a gene. The germline V gene has CDR1 SGHAT and CDR2 FQNNGV. Looking up the rest from reference TRBV11-2 and TRBJ1-2 gives the full variable domain: EAGVAQSPRYKIIEKRQSVAFWCNPISGHATLYWYQQILGQGPKLLIQFQNNGVVDDSQLPKDRFSAERLKGVDSTLKIQPAKLEDSAVYLCASSLSRQGAFGGHTFGSGTRLTVV.

J is TRBJ2-7 and V is TRBV25-1; 8 positions agree with TRBD1. From germline, CDR1 is MGHDK and CDR2 SYGVNS. This CDR3 region has 14 residues. J gave up 4 bases and V 6 bases, and 8 bases lay outside the gene matches. This chain's CDR3 is CASSNDRGSYEQYF. As DNA, the CDR3 is TGTGCCAGCAGCAACGACAGGGGATCGTACGAGCAGTACTTC.

The genes are TRBV29-1 and TRBJ1-5, with 10 positions matching TRBD1. V was clipped by 6 bases and J by 5 bases; unmatched bases: 1. The CDR3 has 12 amino acids. The germline V gene has CDR1 SQVTM and CDR2 ANQGSEA. In DNA, the CDR3 is TGCAGCGTGGGGACAGGGGATCAGCCCCAGCATTTT. It codes for CSVGTGDQPQHF.

This clonotype was seen ten or more times. CDR3: CASTLGTGDSYEQYF. The CDR3, as DNA: TGCGCCAGCACCCTGGGGACAGGGGATTCCTACGAGCAGTACTTC. The chain is built from TRBV5-1 and TRBJ2-7; 10 bases agree with TRBD1. The CDR3 extends over 15 amino acids. With V trimmed by 6 bases and J by 1 base, 7 bases remained unmatched. Germline V lookup: CDR1 SGHRS, CDR2 YFSETQ. Complete variable domain (other parts from reference TRBV5-1 and TRBJ2-7): KAGVTQTPRYLIKTRGQQVTLSCSPISGHRSVSWYQQTPGQGLQFLFEYFSETQRNKGNFPGRFSGRQFSNSRSEMNVSTLELGDSALYLCASTLGTGDSYEQYFGPGTRLTVT.

This clonotype was found many times. The chain is built from TRBV7-2 and TRBJ2-3, with D unclear. Trimming took off 3 bases at V and 4 bases at J, with 8 bases between the two ends. The CDR3 loop spans 13 amino acids. Germline V gene sequence: CDR1 SGHTA, CDR2 FQGNSA. CDR3 amino acids: CASSLFPADTQYF. The CDR3 bases are TGTGCCAGCAGCTTGTTTCCCGCAGATACGCAGTATTTT.

Many counts were recorded for this clonotype. The rearrangement joins TRBV27 to TRBJ2-2; perhaps TRBD2 as D (5 bases). Germline CDR1 MNHEY, CDR2 SMNVEV (reference sequence). This CDR3 spans 12 amino acids. Trimming left V 6 bases short and J 7 bases short, with 9 bases between. The chain's CDR3 is CASRAGGGELFF. For the CDR3, the DNA is TGTGCCAGCAGAGCCGGAGGCGGGGAGCTGTTTTTT.

This clonotype was detected a few times. The rearrangement joins TRBV19 to TRBJ1-5, with D possibly being TRBD1 (5 bases). V dropped 6 bases and J dropped 0 bases, with 12 bases sitting between them. This CDR3 region has 15 residues. Looked up from germline, CDR1 is LNHDA and CDR2 is SQIVND (reference sequence). CDR3: CASSYTGYSNQPQHF. The CDR3 nucleotides are TGTGCCAGTAGCTATACAGGTTATAGCAATCAGCCCCAGCATTTT.

This clonotype has just a few counts. The chain employs TRBV18 and TRBJ2-5, with 9 nucleotides matching TRBD2. The germline V gene encodes CDR1 KGHSH and CDR2 LQKENI. Losses at the gene ends were 0 bases for V and 2 bases for J; bases not matched to a gene: 1. CDR3 length: 15 residues. The CDR3 nucleotides are TGTGCCAGCTCACCACCGGGACTAGCTCAAGAGACCCAGTACTTC. It yields the protein CASSPPGLAQETQYF.